This TCR beta chain comes out of a study of blood T cell repertoires in COVID-19. About the study: Whether acute or convalescent, the COVID-19 samples came from the United States, Italy and Spain. T cells, B-cell-depleted T cells, or PBMCs supplied cDNA or gDNA.

Each participant's cohort was designated according to participant-reported clinical history. This CDR3 region has 13 residues. V shed 5 bases and J 2 bases; nucleotides not matched to a gene: 3. The germline CDR1 and CDR2 sequences are LGHDT and YNNKEL (reference sequence). Per the authors' pipeline: Estimation of nucleated cell counts was performed using reference gene primer amplification. Using immunoSEQ multiplex PCR, the repertoire was profiled, and TCRdb retains in-frame clones only, with some absent. The V and J calls and the clone size are those of that table, but D and trimming were determined from the DNA. The sample includes roughly 160,000 clones, around 79% of them seen just once.

This TCR derives from a man in his fifties or sixties who had recovered from COVID-19. V and J are TRBV3-1 (or the pseudogene TRBV3-2) and TRBJ2-7; 7 bases are a match to TRBD2. Sequencing used PBMCs or T cells enriched from blood (not recorded which). The CDR3 DNA sequence: TGTGCCAGCAGCTTAGCGGGCCCCTACGAGCAGTACTTC. Translated, it gives CASSLAGPYEQYF.